This T cell receptor (beta chain) originates from a study of vaccination and CD4 T cells after COVID-19. Study conclusions and caveats: Convalescent patients' clones that were vaccine-specific were spike mono-reactive in 304 of 307 cases. Counts of SARS-CoV-2-reactive clonotypes had a median that went from approximately 21 to 38, a nonsignificant change.

Cultured CD4+ T-cell DNA underwent Oncomine TCR Beta short-read sequencing. A single record per CDR3 protein comes from TCRdb applying MiXCR to the PCR reads. The table records over 14,000 distinct CDR3 sequences, approximately 48% of them present only once. V lost 5 bases and J lost 9, with 17 bases in between. Germline V gene sequence: CDR1 SGHVS, CDR2 FNYEAQ. CDR3 length: 15 residues. As for treatment: roughly ten-day PBMC culture with coronavirus spike peptide pools or control peptides (ViraFEST assay). Positive tests by PCR, dated March to December 2020, predated US Alpha, Beta and Delta variants. Note on this clonotype: Its antigen remains unidentified.

The specimen sequenced was CD4+ T cells from blood, cultured in vitro. This sequence originates from a human donor who had recovered from COVID-19. The chain joins TRBV7-6 to TRBJ1-6; D is unclear. CDR3 residues: CASSPAGNVGSPLHF. The CDR3 DNA follows: TGTGCCAGCAGCCCAGCCGGGAACGTGGGTTCACCCCTCCACTTT.